A selection of T cell receptor beta chains follows, all from one sample in a study of blood T cell repertoires in COVID-19. Sequenced by immunoSEQ multiplex PCR; TCRdb stores in-frame clones only, minus some. The sample records 100,000 to 150,000 clones, 85% being singletons. The material sequenced was peripheral blood. These receptors originate from a man aged 80 or over with active or convalescent COVID-19. CDR3s include the opening cysteine and the closing phenylalanine or tryptophan. Each record gives: D gene, J gene, V gene, clone size, CDR3 DNA, CDR3 protein. A D gene is named only where the DNA matches it firmly. Only some rows state a clone size, as once, few, many or a class for expanded clones.

d_gene: .; j_gene: TRBJ1-4; v_gene: TRBV6-5; abundance: .; CDR3nt: TGTGCCAGCAGTTACGTGACAGTAGGTCCTAATGAAAAACTGTTTTTT; CDR3aa: CASSYVTVGPNEKLFF
d_gene: TRBD2; j_gene: TRBJ2-1; v_gene: TRBV5-1; abundance: .; CDR3nt: TGCGCCAGCAGCTTGGCGGGGGGGGCCTACAATGAGCAGTTCTTC; CDR3aa: CASSLAGGAYNEQFF
d_gene: .; j_gene: TRBJ1-3; v_gene: TRBV3-1/TRBV3-2; abundance: .; CDR3nt: TGTGCCAGCAGCCCCCACTCTGGAAACACCATATATTTT; CDR3aa: CASSPHSGNTIYF
d_gene: TRBD1; j_gene: TRBJ1-2; v_gene: TRBV6-5; abundance: .; CDR3nt: TGTGCCAGCAGGGACAGGGTAAACTATGGCTACACCTTC; CDR3aa: CASRDRVNYGYTF
d_gene: .; j_gene: TRBJ1-6; v_gene: TRBV27; abundance: .; CDR3nt: TGTGCCAGCAGTTTTGGACAGAATTCACCCCTCCACTTT; CDR3aa: CASSFGQNSPLHF
d_gene: TRBD1; j_gene: TRBJ1-6; v_gene: TRBV27; abundance: few; CDR3nt: TGTGCCAGCAGTCCAGATCTCACCAGACAGGGCCGAAATTCACCCCTCCACTTT; CDR3aa: CASSPDLTRQGRNSPLHF
d_gene: TRBD1; j_gene: TRBJ2-5; v_gene: TRBV5-6; abundance: .; CDR3nt: TGTGCCAGCCAGGGGGCCCGGGAGACCCAGTACTTC; CDR3aa: CASQGARETQYF
d_gene: TRBD1; j_gene: TRBJ2-7; v_gene: TRBV4-3; abundance: .; CDR3nt: TGCGCCAGCAGCCCACCGGGACAGGGCTTTGTTCGGTACTTC; CDR3aa: CASSPPGQGFVRYF
d_gene: .; j_gene: TRBJ1-1; v_gene: TRBV7-2; abundance: .; CDR3nt: TGTGCCAGCAGCTTTAGGGGAGGTAACACTGAAGCTTTCTTT; CDR3aa: CASSFRGGNTEAFF
d_gene: TRBD1; j_gene: TRBJ1-6; v_gene: TRBV7-2; abundance: once; CDR3nt: TGTGCCAGCAGCTTAGATGCAGGGGGCAGTTCACCCCTCCACTTT; CDR3aa: CASSLDAGGSSPLHF
d_gene: TRBD1; j_gene: TRBJ2-3; v_gene: TRBV7-9; abundance: .; CDR3nt: TGTGCCAGCAGCCGAAAGCGACAGGGCGAGGGGACAGATACGCAGTATTTT; CDR3aa: CASSRKRQGEGTDTQYF
d_gene: .; j_gene: TRBJ1-6; v_gene: TRBV11-3; abundance: .; CDR3nt: TGTGCCAGCAGCTTGGGAGGGTTTTCACCCCTCCACTTT; CDR3aa: CASSLGGFSPLHF
d_gene: .; j_gene: TRBJ1-4; v_gene: TRBV6-5; abundance: .; CDR3nt: TGTGCCAGCAGCTTCGGCCGCCAGGGGCAGGAAAAACTGTTTTTT; CDR3aa: CASSFGRQGQEKLFF
d_gene: .; j_gene: TRBJ1-6; v_gene: TRBV7-8; abundance: .; CDR3nt: TGTGCCAGCAGCTTAGGTAGCACCAATTCACCCCTCCACTTT; CDR3aa: CASSLGSTNSPLHF
d_gene: TRBD2; j_gene: TRBJ2-5; v_gene: TRBV19; abundance: .; CDR3nt: TGTGCCAGTAGTATAGTCAGTTTGGGGGGGGGACAAGAGACCCAGTACTTC; CDR3aa: CASSIVSLGGGQETQYF
d_gene: .; j_gene: TRBJ1-1; v_gene: TRBV15; abundance: .; CDR3nt: TGTGCCACCAGCAGAGATCAGCCAGGGGACACTGAAGCTTTCTTT; CDR3aa: CATSRDQPGDTEAFF
d_gene: TRBD2; j_gene: TRBJ2-5; v_gene: TRBV7-9; abundance: few; CDR3nt: TGTGCCAGCAGCCCTCAGCGGGGGGGCCGGCAAGAGACCCAGTACTTC; CDR3aa: CASSPQRGGRQETQYF
d_gene: TRBD1; j_gene: TRBJ1-4; v_gene: TRBV5-1; abundance: .; CDR3nt: TGCGCCAGCAGCATCGGGACAGGAAGAGATGAAAAACTGTTTTTT; CDR3aa: CASSIGTGRDEKLFF
d_gene: TRBD1; j_gene: TRBJ2-2; v_gene: TRBV9; abundance: few; CDR3nt: TGTGCCAGCGGGCCTCGGGACAGCCTCGCGAACACCGGGGAGCTGTTTTTT; CDR3aa: CASGPRDSLANTGELFF
d_gene: TRBD1; j_gene: TRBJ1-2; v_gene: TRBV28; abundance: .; CDR3nt: TGTGCCAGCAGTCCTCTCCCGTCGACAGGGAGATATGGCTACACCTTC; CDR3aa: CASSPLPSTGRYGYTF
d_gene: .; j_gene: TRBJ2-4; v_gene: TRBV19; abundance: .; CDR3nt: TGTGCCAGTAGTTACAGGGAAGGGGCCAAAAACATTCAGTACTTC; CDR3aa: CASSYREGAKNIQYF
d_gene: TRBD1; j_gene: TRBJ2-5; v_gene: TRBV19; abundance: .; CDR3nt: TGTGCCAGTAGTAAATTCGGGTCAGGGGGTGAGACCCAGTACTTC; CDR3aa: CASSKFGSGGETQYF
d_gene: .; j_gene: TRBJ2-7; v_gene: TRBV11-1; abundance: .; CDR3nt: TGTGCCAGCAGCTTAGCCCCCACCCGCCGGGTATTCTCCTACGAGCAGTACTTC; CDR3aa: CASSLAPTRRVFSYEQYF
d_gene: .; j_gene: TRBJ2-1; v_gene: TRBV7-2; abundance: .; CDR3nt: TGTGCCAGCAGCTTAGTCAGCTCCTACAATGAGCAGTTCTTC; CDR3aa: CASSLVSSYNEQFF
d_gene: .; j_gene: TRBJ1-5; v_gene: TRBV3-1/TRBV3-2; abundance: .; CDR3nt: TGTGCCAGCAGCTTCCTAGACAGCAATCAGCCCCAGCATTTT; CDR3aa: CASSFLDSNQPQHF
d_gene: TRBD1; j_gene: TRBJ1-5; v_gene: TRBV4-1; abundance: .; CDR3nt: TGCGCCAGCAGCCTCCTCCCGGGGACAGGAAGGCAGCCCCAGCATTTT; CDR3aa: CASSLLPGTGRQPQHF
d_gene: TRBD1; j_gene: TRBJ1-2; v_gene: TRBV29-1; abundance: .; CDR3nt: TGCAGCGTTGGGGGACAGGGTGGAGGCTACACCTTC; CDR3aa: CSVGGQGGGYTF
d_gene: TRBD1; j_gene: TRBJ1-6; v_gene: TRBV3-1/TRBV3-2; abundance: .; CDR3nt: TGTGCCAGCAGCTACGGACAGGGGAGTTCACCCCTCCACTTT; CDR3aa: CASSYGQGSSPLHF
d_gene: .; j_gene: TRBJ2-7; v_gene: TRBV5-1; abundance: .; CDR3nt: TGCGCCAGCAGCTTGGAGGGAGTTTCGGACGAGCAGTACTTC; CDR3aa: CASSLEGVSDEQYF
d_gene: TRBD1; j_gene: TRBJ1-1; v_gene: TRBV19; abundance: .; CDR3nt: TGTGCCAGTAAGGGACAGGGGCTGGAAGCTTTCTTT; CDR3aa: CASKGQGLEAFF
d_gene: .; j_gene: TRBJ2-3; v_gene: TRBV24-1; abundance: .; CDR3nt: TGTGCCACCAGTGATTCGCTTGGGGGCTACACAGATACGCAGTATTTT; CDR3aa: CATSDSLGGYTDTQYF
d_gene: TRBD1; j_gene: TRBJ1-5; v_gene: TRBV6-6; abundance: .; CDR3nt: TGTGCCAGCAGTTACCGGTGGGACAGGAACAATCAGCCCCAGCATTTT; CDR3aa: CASSYRWDRNNQPQHF
d_gene: .; j_gene: TRBJ2-3; v_gene: TRBV29-1; abundance: .; CDR3nt: TGCAGCGTTCGGGAGGGGACAGCTAGCACAGATACGCAGTATTTT; CDR3aa: CSVREGTASTDTQYF
d_gene: .; j_gene: TRBJ2-3; v_gene: TRBV19; abundance: .; CDR3nt: TGTGCCAGTAGTCTGGGAGACACAGATACGCAGTATTTT; CDR3aa: CASSLGDTDTQYF
d_gene: .; j_gene: TRBJ2-4; v_gene: TRBV28; abundance: .; CDR3nt: TGTGCCAGCAGCACTAGGAGGAGCTTAAACATTCAGTACTTC; CDR3aa: CASSTRRSLNIQYF
d_gene: .; j_gene: TRBJ1-2; v_gene: TRBV30; abundance: .; CDR3nt: TGTGCCGGATGGGGAGGGGGAAACTATGGCTACACCTTC; CDR3aa: CAGWGGGNYGYTF
d_gene: .; j_gene: TRBJ1-2; v_gene: TRBV18; abundance: .; CDR3nt: TGTGCCAGCTCACCTCTTAGGGGTGAGGGAGGAGGGCCCCACTATGGCTACACCTTC; CDR3aa: CASSPLRGEGGGPHYGYTF
d_gene: TRBD2; j_gene: TRBJ2-5; v_gene: TRBV6-2/TRBV6-3; abundance: .; CDR3nt: TGTGCCAGCAGTCGCTCTACGGAGCTAGCGGGAAGGGGAGAGACCCAGTACTTC; CDR3aa: CASSRSTELAGRGETQYF
d_gene: .; j_gene: TRBJ1-3; v_gene: TRBV10-3; abundance: .; CDR3nt: TGTGCCATTTCCGGGACTACCACCAGACTCTCTGGAAACACCATATATTTT; CDR3aa: CAISGTTTRLSGNTIYF
d_gene: .; j_gene: TRBJ2-5; v_gene: TRBV6-6; abundance: few; CDR3nt: TGTGCCAGCAGTTACTCGAGGCACAGGGCCGGGGAAACCCAGTACTTC; CDR3aa: CASSYSRHRAGETQYF
d_gene: TRBD1; j_gene: TRBJ1-2; v_gene: TRBV24-1; abundance: .; CDR3nt: TGTGCCACCCAGGACAGGGTGTTAAATGGCTACACCTTC; CDR3aa: CATQDRVLNGYTF
d_gene: TRBD2; j_gene: TRBJ2-3; v_gene: TRBV6-5; abundance: .; CDR3nt: TGTGCCAGCAGTTACAGGGGACTAGTCGCAGATACGCAGTATTTT; CDR3aa: CASSYRGLVADTQYF
d_gene: TRBD1; j_gene: TRBJ1-1; v_gene: TRBV5-1; abundance: .; CDR3nt: TGCGCCAGCAGCCCCCACGGGACAGGGGGAGACACTGAAGCTTTCTTT; CDR3aa: CASSPHGTGGDTEAFF
d_gene: .; j_gene: TRBJ1-2; v_gene: TRBV5-4; abundance: .; CDR3nt: TGTGCCAGCAGCTCGGACAGCTATGGCTACACCTTC; CDR3aa: CASSSDSYGYTF
d_gene: TRBD1; j_gene: TRBJ1-6; v_gene: TRBV27; abundance: .; CDR3nt: TGTGCCAGCAGACTAATACAGGGGGTAGGTTCACCCCTCCACTTT; CDR3aa: CASRLIQGVGSPLHF
d_gene: .; j_gene: TRBJ2-1; v_gene: TRBV20-1; abundance: .; CDR3nt: TGCAGTGCTGAACAGGGCAATGAGCAGTTCTTC; CDR3aa: CSAEQGNEQFF
d_gene: .; j_gene: TRBJ2-7; v_gene: TRBV11-2; abundance: .; CDR3nt: TGTGCCAGCAGCTTAAATGCCGGCTACGAGCAGTACTTC; CDR3aa: CASSLNAGYEQYF
d_gene: .; j_gene: TRBJ2-2; v_gene: TRBV7-7; abundance: .; CDR3nt: TGTGCCAGCAGCCTTGGACTTCCGTCGACCACCGGGGAGCTGTTTTTT; CDR3aa: CASSLGLPSTTGELFF
d_gene: .; j_gene: TRBJ2-3; v_gene: TRBV29-1; abundance: .; CDR3nt: TGCAGCGTCTCCGGGACTCAAAGTTCTAGCACAGATACGCAGTATTTT; CDR3aa: CSVSGTQSSSTDTQYF
d_gene: TRBD2; j_gene: TRBJ2-3; v_gene: TRBV11-2; abundance: .; CDR3nt: TGTGCCAGCATACGGCTAGCGGGAGGCCGCACAGATACGCAGTATTTT; CDR3aa: CASIRLAGGRTDTQYF
d_gene: .; j_gene: TRBJ1-2; v_gene: TRBV6-5; abundance: .; CDR3nt: TGTGCCAGCAGTTACTCGCACAGGGCCCCACACTATGGCTACACCTTC; CDR3aa: CASSYSHRAPHYGYTF
d_gene: TRBD1; j_gene: TRBJ2-1; v_gene: TRBV7-2; abundance: .; CDR3nt: TGTGCCAGCAGCACCCACAGGGGGCAGGCTGAGCAGTTCTTC; CDR3aa: CASSTHRGQAEQFF
d_gene: TRBD1; j_gene: TRBJ1-1; v_gene: TRBV19; abundance: .; CDR3nt: TGTGCCAGTAGTATTTCAGGACAGGGAAAGGGGGCTTTCTTT; CDR3aa: CASSISGQGKGAFF
d_gene: TRBD1; j_gene: TRBJ1-2; v_gene: TRBV19; abundance: few; CDR3nt: TGTGCCAGTAGTCTCGGACAGGGGGACTATGGCTACACCTTC; CDR3aa: CASSLGQGDYGYTF
d_gene: .; j_gene: TRBJ1-1; v_gene: TRBV19; abundance: .; CDR3nt: TGTGCCAGTAGTATGCGGTGGGTAAGAGGCACTGAAGCTTTCTTT; CDR3aa: CASSMRWVRGTEAFF
d_gene: TRBD1; j_gene: TRBJ2-6; v_gene: TRBV10-3; abundance: .; CDR3nt: TGTGCCATCAGGGAGCGAGGGACAGGCCTCTCTGGGGCCAACGTCCTGACTTTC; CDR3aa: CAIRERGTGLSGANVLTF
d_gene: TRBD1; j_gene: TRBJ1-2; v_gene: TRBV5-1; abundance: .; CDR3nt: TGCGCCAGCAGCTTGGGACAGGGGAATGGCTACACCTTC; CDR3aa: CASSLGQGNGYTF
d_gene: TRBD1; j_gene: TRBJ1-2; v_gene: TRBV10-3; abundance: once; CDR3nt: TGTGCCATCAGTCAGGGGGCGCAGGACTATGGCTACACCTTC; CDR3aa: CAISQGAQDYGYTF
d_gene: TRBD2; j_gene: TRBJ2-1; v_gene: TRBV11-2; abundance: .; CDR3nt: TGTGCCAGCAGCCCTAGCGGGACCTACAATGAGCAGTTCTTC; CDR3aa: CASSPSGTYNEQFF